This T cell receptor beta chain was identified during a study of T-cell memory formation after mild COVID-19. V lost 7 bases to trimming and J lost 12 bases, with 18 bases between them. The CDR3 spans 11 residues. CDR1 and CDR2 from the germline V gene are SQVTM and ANQGSEA. As to this clonotype: The antigen remains undetermined.

Notes on the study in general: The study found balanced CD4/CD8 in clones contracting day 15 to 85 and a CD4+ lean in later expanders. Largely, contracting CD4+ clones fell within CM and EM, and contracting CD8+ clones within EMRA. Cross-reactive memory seemingly joined, as some responding clones were found in pre-infection memory.

With constant-segment primers, 5'RACE yielded cDNA libraries of TCR alpha and TCR beta that carried sample barcodes and UMIs. TCRdb independently ran MiXCR on the 5' RACE reads; one entry per CDR3 protein. The sample shows under 200,000 distinct CDR3 sequences, about a third of them seen only once. V is TRBV29-1 and J is TRBJ1-2; D ambiguous. Sample: PBMCs or a T cell subset sorted from them (not recorded which). This TCR was recovered from an adult woman who had mild COVID-19 (a few samples of this study predate the infection). Cell type and time point are not known. The CDR3 DNA is TGCAGCGCTCCCGCCGGGCAGTCGAACACCTTC. Its translation: CSAPAGQSNTF.